This is a list of T cell receptor beta chains from one sample in a study of long-term antiretroviral therapy in people with HIV. Sequencing was performed with immunoSEQ multiplex PCR; in TCRdb, only in-frame clones are kept and a portion is missing. The table lists approximately 27,000 clones, over 75% of them singletons, with 4% to 4.5% in the top ten. Sample: unsorted PBMCs, taken around 5 years after starting antiretroviral therapy. The source is a woman aged 40 to 50 with HIV. CDR3s include the opening cysteine and the closing phenylalanine or tryptophan. A D gene is named only where the DNA matches it firmly. A clone size is listed for some rows: how often the clone was seen (once, few, many), or a class if it is expanded.

d_call	clone_size	v_call	cdr3_length	j_call	cdr3_nt	cdr3_aa
TRBD2	NA	TRBV11-3	17	TRBJ2-5	TGTGCCAGCAGCCCCCGCGGCACGCTAGCGGGGGGAGAGACCCAGTACTTC	CASSPRGTLAGGETQYF
NA	NA	TRBV4-1	14	TRBJ2-3	TGCGCCACCACTGGTGACAGGACCGAGGATACGCAGTATTTT	CATTGDRTEDTQYF
NA	NA	TRBV10-3	12	TRBJ1-6	TGTGCCATCAGGCGAGAGAATTCACCCCTCCACTTT	CAIRRENSPLHF
NA	NA	TRBV19	20	TRBJ2-4	TGTGCCAGTAGTATCGGTCGTCCCGGGACAATTGATTTAGCCAAAAACATTCAGTACTTC	CASSIGRPGTIDLAKNIQYF
NA	NA	TRBV6-5	15	TRBJ1-1	TGTGCCAGCAGTTACTCACCCGAAAAGGACACTGAAGCTTTCTTT	CASSYSPEKDTEAFF
NA	NA	TRBV7-7	15	TRBJ2-5	TGTGCCAGCAGCTCTGGTTGGGCTGGGGGAGAGACCCAGTACTTC	CASSSGWAGGETQYF
NA	NA	TRBV6-1	14	TRBJ1-6	TGTGCCAGCGGCGAGGACAACAATAATTCACCCCTCCACTTT	CASGEDNNNSPLHF
NA	once	TRBV7-6	16	TRBJ2-3	TGTGCCAGCAGCCCCGCTAGCGAATGGGGCACAGATACGCAGTATTTT	CASSPASEWGTDTQYF
NA	once	TRBV2	13	TRBJ2-5	TGTGCCAGCAGCGCCGGGATGGTAAGGACCCAGTACTTC	CASSAGMVRTQYF
NA	NA	TRBV4-2	19	TRBJ1-4	TGTGCCAGCAGCCAAGATGTGGCGGGGGGCGCCTCTACTAATGAAAAACTGTTTTTT	CASSQDVAGGASTNEKLFF
NA	NA	TRBV7-2	18	TRBJ1-1	TGTGCCAGCAGCTCCGGTAACCTCTGGACCCCAATGAACACTGAAGCTTTCTTT	CASSSGNLWTPMNTEAFF
TRBD1	NA	TRBV27	15	TRBJ1-5	TGTGCCAGCAGTCCGGGACAGGGAAGCAATCAGCCCCAGCATTTT	CASSPGQGSNQPQHF
NA	NA	TRBV15	14	TRBJ1-3	TGTGCCACCCAAACGGATTCTTCTGGAAACACCATATATTTT	CATQTDSSGNTIYF
NA	NA	TRBV30	15	TRBJ1-2	TGTGCCTGGAGTACCGGGGGGGCGACCCTTCGTGGCTACACCTTC	CAWSTGGATLRGYTF
NA	NA	TRBV5-1	16	TRBJ2-2	TGCGCCAGCAGCCTACACCCCCCGGAGAACACCGGGGAGCTGTTTTTT	CASSLHPPENTGELFF
NA	NA	TRBV27	14	TRBJ1-5	TGTGCCAGCTGGGCAGGGGCTAAGGGTCAGCCCCAGCATTTT	CASWAGAKGQPQHF
NA	NA	TRBV18	16	TRBJ1-1	TGTGCCAGCTCACCACCATACCGGGATCCGACCTCGGGGGCTTTCTTT	CASSPPYRDPTSGAFF
TRBD2	NA	TRBV7-2	15	TRBJ2-1	TGTGCCAGCAGCCTCGGACTAGCGGGGGGGGATGAGCAGTTCTTC	CASSLGLAGGDEQFF
TRBD1	NA	TRBV5-8	14	TRBJ2-5	TGTGCCAGCAGCCCGACAGGGGCCGGGGAGACCCAGTACTTC	CASSPTGAGETQYF
TRBD2	once	TRBV11-2	17	TRBJ2-2	TGTGCCAGCAGCTTAGGGACTAGCGGCCGATACACCGGGGAGCTGTTTTTT	CASSLGTSGRYTGELFF
NA	few	TRBV9	15	TRBJ2-7	TGTGCCAGCAGCCCAAGTACGGGGGGCTTCACCGAGCAGTACTTC	CASSPSTGGFTEQYF
NA	NA	TRBV20-1	11	TRBJ1-2	TGCAGTGCTAGGACTAATAATGGCTACACCTTC	CSARTNNGYTF
NA	NA	TRBV7-8	12	TRBJ1-2	TGTGCCAGCAGCTCCGGCTGGTATGGCTACACCTTC	CASSSGWYGYTF
NA	once	TRBV10-3	15	TRBJ1-2	TGTGCCATTACGGGTGCGGACAAAGCTAACTATGGCTACACCTTC	CAITGADKANYGYTF
TRBD1	NA	TRBV9	16	TRBJ1-5	TGTGCCAGCAGCGACGGACAGGGGTTGGGCAATCAGCCCCAGCATTTT	CASSDGQGLGNQPQHF
NA	NA	TRBV9	13	TRBJ1-1	TGTGCCAGCAGCTTACCAGGGGTCACTGAAGCTTTCTTT	CASSLPGVTEAFF
TRBD2	NA	TRBV7-9	16	TRBJ2-5	TGTGCCAGCAGCTTAGGGGGGCGGGAGGGCCTCCGGGGCCAGTACTTC	CASSLGGREGLRGQYF
NA	NA	TRBV29-1	12	TRBJ2-5	TGCAGCGTTATGGGGTCCGGAGAGACCCAGTACTTC	CSVMGSGETQYF
NA	NA	TRBV6-5	12	TRBJ1-2	TGTGCCAGCCGACAGATAAACTATGGCTACACCTTC	CASRQINYGYTF
NA	NA	TRBV11-2	14	TRBJ2-5	TGTGCCAGCAGCTTCGGAGGTGTCGGGGAGACCCAGTACTTC	CASSFGGVGETQYF
NA	NA	TRBV2	17	TRBJ1-1	TGTGCCAGCAGCGCTGGGGTCGCAGGATTTATGAACACTGAAGCTTTCTTT	CASSAGVAGFMNTEAFF
TRBD2	once	TRBV5-1	19	TRBJ2-5	TGCGCCAGCAGCCCTACCGGGACTAGCGGGTTAGGTGCGAGGGAGACCCAGTACTTC	CASSPTGTSGLGARETQYF
NA	NA	TRBV2	11	TRBJ1-1	TGTGCCAGCAGTGAGGGGTGGAAAGCTTTCTTT	CASSEGWKAFF
NA	NA	TRBV10-1	12	TRBJ2-2	TGCGCCAGCACCCCCGGCACCGGGGAGCTGTTTTTT	CASTPGTGELFF